This TCR beta chain was obtained from a study of chemoradiotherapy in HPV16-positive cancers. CDR3 size: 13 residues. The V segment lost 8 bases and the J segment 9 bases; nucleotides outside the gene matches: 6. Germline CDR1 and CDR2: LNHDA and SQIVND (reference sequence). TCRdb's table, derived via immunoSEQ multiplex PCR, lists solely in-frame clones and lacks some. Of 4,000 to 6,500 clones in the sample, under 85% are singletons; the top ten hold 18%. This specimen was tumor tissue, taken from a patient who underwent chemoradiotherapy. The V and J genes are TRBV19 and TRBJ2-1, with 11 positions matching TRBD2. The sequence was collected from a human donor with HPV-associated anogenital cancer. The CDR3 loop is CASAPTSGVEQFF. The CDR3 bases are TGTGCCAGTGCTCCGACTAGCGGGGTTGAGCAGTTCTTC. Full variable domain (rest looked up from reference TRBV19 and TRBJ2-1): DGGITQSPKYLFRKEGQNVTLSCEQNLNHDAMYWYRQDPGQGLRLIYYSQIVNDFQKGDIAEGYSVSREKKESFPLTVTSAQKNPTAFYLCASAPTSGVEQFFGPGTRLTVL.